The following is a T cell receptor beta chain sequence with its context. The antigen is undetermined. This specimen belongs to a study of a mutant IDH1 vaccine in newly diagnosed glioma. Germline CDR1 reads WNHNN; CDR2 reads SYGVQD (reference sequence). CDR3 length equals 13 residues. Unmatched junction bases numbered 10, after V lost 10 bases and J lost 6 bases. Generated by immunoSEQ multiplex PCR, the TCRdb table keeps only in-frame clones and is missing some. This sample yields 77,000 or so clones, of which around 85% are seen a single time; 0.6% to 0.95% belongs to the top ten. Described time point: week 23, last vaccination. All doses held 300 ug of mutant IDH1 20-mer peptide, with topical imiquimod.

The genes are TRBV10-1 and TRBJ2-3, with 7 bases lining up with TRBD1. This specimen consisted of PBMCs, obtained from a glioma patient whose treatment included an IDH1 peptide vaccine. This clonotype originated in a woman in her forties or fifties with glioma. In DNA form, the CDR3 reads TGCGCCACCCAGGGGGACCGACGGGATACGCAGTATTTT. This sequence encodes CATQGDRRDTQYF.